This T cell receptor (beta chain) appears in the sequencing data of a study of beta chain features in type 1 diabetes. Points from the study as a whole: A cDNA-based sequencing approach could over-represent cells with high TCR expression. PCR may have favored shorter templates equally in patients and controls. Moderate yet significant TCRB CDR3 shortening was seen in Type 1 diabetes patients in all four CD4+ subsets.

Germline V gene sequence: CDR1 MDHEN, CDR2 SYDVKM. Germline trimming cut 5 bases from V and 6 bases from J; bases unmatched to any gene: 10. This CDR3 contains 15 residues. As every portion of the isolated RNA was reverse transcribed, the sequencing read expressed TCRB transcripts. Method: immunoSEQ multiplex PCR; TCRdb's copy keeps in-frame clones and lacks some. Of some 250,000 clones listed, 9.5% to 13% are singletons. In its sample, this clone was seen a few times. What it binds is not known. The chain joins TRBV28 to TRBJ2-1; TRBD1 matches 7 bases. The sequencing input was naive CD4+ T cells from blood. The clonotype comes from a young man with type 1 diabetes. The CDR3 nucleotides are TGTGCCAGCAGTACCCTCGGGGACAGTCGCAATGAGCAGTTCTTC. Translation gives CASSTLGDSRNEQFF.